One and the same sample provided the 16 T cell receptor beta chains below, sequenced in a study of regulatory T cells in long-lasting Graves disease. Time point meaning: persistent/refractory GD, antithyroid drugs over 5 years with positive TRAb. The TCR library was prepared using RNA isolated from PBMCs. For TCR beta, libraries came from iRepertoire HTBI primers and Arm-PCR of CDR3 regions. MiXCR was run by TCRdb on the multiplex PCR reads, yielding one entry per CDR3 protein. The table has over 450,000 distinct CDR3 sequences, 20% to 25% seen once. The source material was peripheral blood mononuclear cells (PBMCs), sampled when the disease was refractory, from a patient treated with antithyroid drugs. The source of these receptors is a female donor with Graves disease.

The rearrangement uses TRBV7-6 and TRBJ2-7; D possibly corresponds to TRBD2 (7 bases). The CDR3 runs 15 residues. Germline assignment: CDR1 SGHVS and CDR2 FNYEAQ. V lost 5 bases and J lost 4, with 18 bases in between. Here the CDR3 reads CASSPGGGEGYEQYF. CDR3 DNA sequence: TGTGCCAGCAGCCCGGGCGGGGGCGAGGGATACGAGCAGTACTTC.

This sequence joins TRBV5-6 and TRBJ2-2, with D possibly TRBD1 on 5 matching bases. CDR3 length: 16 amino acids. Trimming stripped 0 bases from V and 0 bases from J, with 9 bases between. From germline, CDR1 is SGHDT and CDR2 YYEEEE. The DNA for the CDR3 is TGTGCCAGCAGCTTGGAGCTAGGGGCGAACACCGGGGAGCTGTTTTTT. Translating gives CASSLELGANTGELFF.

This clonotype was seen at least ten times. The chain uses TRBV7-9 and TRBJ2-7; TRBD1 matches at 8 bases. The CDR3 sequence is 14 residues long. Germline lookup yields CDR1 SEHNR and CDR2 FQNEAQ (reference sequence). The trim removed 5 bases at V and 2 bases at J, leaving 5 bases unmatched. Written as DNA, the CDR3 is TGTGCCAGCAGCCCCGGGACAGGTCCCTACGAGCAGTACTTC. This encodes CASSPGTGPYEQYF.

This clonotype was counted many times. V gene TRBV2 combines with J gene TRBJ2-5; perhaps TRBD1 as D (6 bases). Germline lookup yields CDR1 SNHLY and CDR2 FYNNEI. V was clipped by 7 bases and J by 2 bases, with 11 bases between them. The CDR3 has 13 residues. The CDR3 region is CASMRTEQETQYF. CDR3 nucleotides: TGTGCCAGCATGAGGACAGAACAAGAGACCCAGTACTTC. Using reference TRBV2 and TRBJ2-5 for the parts outside the CDR3, the full variable domain is EPEVTQTPSHQVTQMGQEVILRCVPISNHLYFYWYRQILGQKVEFLVSFYNNEISEKSEIFDDQFSVERPDGSNFTLKIRSTKLEDSAMYFCASMRTEQETQYFGPGTRLLVL.

This clonotype has a handful of counts. CDR3 sequence: CASSLGERVYEQYF. As DNA, the CDR3 is TGTGCCAGCAGCTTGGGGGAGCGTGTCTACGAGCAGTACTTC. The V gene is TRBV5-4, the J gene TRBJ2-7; D is perhaps TRBD2 (5 bases). The germline V and J ends were trimmed by 0 bases and 3 bases, with 10 bases remaining between them. The CDR3 runs 14 residues. From germline, CDR1 is SGHNT and CDR2 YYREEE (reference sequence).

This clonotype is a singleton in its sample. The J gene is TRBJ2-5, the V gene TRBV20-1; TRBD2 agrees at 10 bases. Looked up from germline, CDR1 is DFQATT and CDR2 is SNEGSKA (reference sequence). CDR3 length: 15 residues. The trim removed 2 bases at V and 4 bases at J, leaving 7 bases unmatched. The CDR3 region has the DNA TGCAGTGCTAGACCCCCTAGCGGGAGTGGAGAGACCCAGTACTTC. Its translation: CSARPPSGSGETQYF.

This clonotype was seen ten or more times. The rearrangement links TRBV6-1 to TRBJ2-7; 11 bases line up with TRBD2. V trimming: 5 bases; J trimming: 4 bases; junction bases outside the gene matches: 7. The CDR3 contains 15 residues. Germline V lookup: CDR1 MNHNS, CDR2 SASEGT. DNA of the CDR3: TGTGCCAGCAGTACCGGGACTAGCGGAGATTACGAGCAGTACTTC. Amino acid sequence: CASSTGTSGDYEQYF.

At least ten counts were recorded for this clonotype. The chain combines TRBV5-1 with TRBJ1-1; D possibly corresponds to TRBD1 (5 bases). Germline V gene sequence: CDR1 SGHRS, CDR2 YFSETQ. The CDR3 runs to 15 residues. V lost 0 bases to trimming and J lost 0 bases, with 9 bases between them. The CDR3: CASSLDGTVNTEAFF. CDR3 in DNA: TGCGCCAGCAGCTTGGACGGGACTGTGAACACTGAAGCTTTCTTT.

Note on this clonotype: At one end, the junction sequence differs from germline, possibly due to a read error. The chain's CDR3 is CASSPQEGMNTEAFF. Here the CDR3 DNA reads TGTGCCAGTAGTCCCCAAGAGGGAATGAATACTGAAGCTTTCTTT. This rearrangement joins TRBV19 to TRBJ1-1; D gene uncertain. Per the germline V gene, CDR1 is LNHDA and CDR2 is SQIVND (reference sequence). This CDR3 spans 15 amino acids.

Only a few counts were recorded for this clonotype. J is TRBJ2-2 and V is TRBV30; D is perhaps TRBD1 (6 bases). Trimming took off 4 bases at V and 2 bases at J, with 11 bases between the two ends. This CDR3 comprises 14 residues. Germline-derived CDR1 and CDR2 are GTSNPN and SVGIG (reference sequence). DNA of the CDR3: TGTGCCTGGAACCCAGGGACAAACACCGGGGAGCTGTTTTTT. It encodes CAWNPGTNTGELFF. Variable domain in full (rest from reference TRBV30 and TRBJ2-2): SQTIHQWPATLVQPVGSPLSLECTVEGTSNPNLYWYRQAAGRGLQLLFYSVGIGQISSEVPQNLSASRPQDRQFILSSKKLLLSDSGFYLCAWNPGTNTGELFFGEGSRLTVL.

There are many counts of this clonotype. CDR3: CASSLGTSGGDQETQYF. CDR3 DNA sequence: TGTGCCAGCAGCTTAGGGACTAGCGGGGGGGATCAAGAGACCCAGTACTTC. The rearrangement joins TRBV11-2 to TRBJ2-5, with TRBD2 identical over 15 bases. The V gene end was trimmed by 1 base and the J gene end by 2 bases; junction bases not matched to a gene: 2. Germline V gives CDR1 SGHAT, CDR2 FQNNGV. This CDR3 region has 17 residues. Using reference TRBV11-2 and TRBJ2-5 for the parts outside the CDR3, the full variable domain is EAGVAQSPRYKIIEKRQSVAFWCNPISGHATLYWYQQILGQGPKLLIQFQNNGVVDDSQLPKDRFSAERLKGVDSTLKIQPAKLEDSAVYLCASSLGTSGGDQETQYFGPGTRLLVL.

In its sample, this clonotype was seen many times. The gene calls are TRBV28 and TRBJ1-1; D is unresolved. With 2 bases removed from V and 4 bases from J, the gap between germline ends came to 11 bases. The germline gives CDR1 MDHEN, CDR2 SYDVKM. This CDR3 contains 14 residues. CDR3 residues: CASSLTLSGTEAFF. The CDR3 DNA sequence: TGTGCCAGCAGTTTAACTTTGTCGGGCACTGAAGCTTTCTTT.

This clonotype was observed a handful of times. V usage is TRBV7-9 and J usage is TRBJ1-2; TRBD1 might be the D (5 bases). Trimming pared 3 bases from V and 7 bases from J, leaving 12 bases between. Germline V gene data show CDR1 as SEHNR and CDR2 as FQNEAQ (reference sequence). The CDR3 totals 13 residues. The CDR3, as DNA: TGTGCCAGCAGCTTCCGGGACTTCCTTGGCTACACCTTC. Its protein is CASSFRDFLGYTF. The full variable domain, in which reference TRBV7-9 and TRBJ1-2 provide the parts outside the CDR3, is DTGVSQNPRHKITKRGQNVTFRCDPISEHNRLYWYRQTLGQGPEFLTYFQNEAQLEKSRLLSDRFSAERPKGSFSTLEIQRTEQGDSAMYLCASSFRDFLGYTFGSGTRLTVV.

This clonotype turned up a few times. The CDR3 bases are TGTGCCAGTAGTATTCAGCCCTACGGGACCAACTACGAGCAGTACTTC. It specifies CASSIQPYGTNYEQYF. The chain joins TRBV19 to TRBJ2-7, with D perhaps given as TRBD1 or TRBD2 (5 bases each). Trimming pared 3 bases from V and 3 bases from J, leaving 18 bases between. The CDR3 is 16 residues long. Germline V gene lookup returns CDR1 LNHDA and CDR2 SQIVND (reference sequence).

On this clonotype itself: A read error may produce the germline difference seen at one junction end. V gene TRBV7-7 combines with J gene TRBJ2-3, with 12 bases aligning to TRBD2. From germline, CDR1 is SSHAT and CDR2 FNYEAQ (reference sequence). This CDR3 is 15 amino acids long. CDR3 amino acids: CASSSTSGGADTQYF. DNA for the CDR3: TGTGCTAGCAGCTCGACTAGCGGGGGAGCAGATACGCAGTATTTT.

The chain couples TRBV5-4 to TRBJ1-1; D not certain. The CDR3 runs 15 residues. V lost 0 bases and J lost 1, with 10 bases in between. CDR1 is SGHNT, CDR2 YYREEE, per germline (reference sequence). Here the CDR3 reads CASSLGVTRNTEAFF. The CDR3 nucleotides are TGTGCCAGCAGCTTGGGGGTGACGAGGAACACTGAAGCTTTCTTT.